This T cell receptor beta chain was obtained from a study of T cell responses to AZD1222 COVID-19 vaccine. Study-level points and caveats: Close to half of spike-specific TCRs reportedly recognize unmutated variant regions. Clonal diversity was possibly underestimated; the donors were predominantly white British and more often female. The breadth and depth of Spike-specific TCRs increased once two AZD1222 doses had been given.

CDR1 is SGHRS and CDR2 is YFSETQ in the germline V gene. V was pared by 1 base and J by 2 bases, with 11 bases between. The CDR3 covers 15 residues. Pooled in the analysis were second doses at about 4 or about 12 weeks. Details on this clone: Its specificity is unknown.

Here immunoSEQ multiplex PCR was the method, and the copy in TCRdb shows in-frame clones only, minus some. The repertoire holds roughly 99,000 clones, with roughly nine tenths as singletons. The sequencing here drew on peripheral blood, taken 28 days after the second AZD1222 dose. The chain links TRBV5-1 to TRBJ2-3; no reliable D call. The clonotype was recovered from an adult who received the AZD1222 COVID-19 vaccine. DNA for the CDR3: TGCGCCAGCAGCTTGTCCCCGGCTAACACAGATACGCAGTATTTT. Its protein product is CASSLSPANTDTQYF.